A selection of T cell receptor beta chains follows, all from one sample in a study of blood T cell repertoires in COVID-19. Assay: immunoSEQ multiplex PCR; the TCRdb copy retains only in-frame clones and omits some. Among about 150,000 clones listed, about 80% were seen once. Sequenced input: peripheral blood. The receptors derive from a man in his 60s with acute or convalescent COVID-19. Both conserved end residues are part of each CDR3. The D gene is left open where the match is weak. Expanded clones are given a class, and other clones once, few, many or no size at all.

clone_size: NA
cdr3_length: 13
d_call: NA
j_call: TRBJ1-1
v_call: TRBV7-2
cdr3_nt: TGTGCCAGCAGCCTCGAGATGAACACTGAAGCTTTCTTT
cdr3_aa: CASSLEMNTEAFF

clone_size: NA
cdr3_length: 19
d_call: TRBD2
j_call: TRBJ2-2
v_call: TRBV4-3
cdr3_nt: TGCGCCAGCAGCCAACTTAGCGGGAGGGCCCGTATGAACACCGGGGAGCTGTTTTTT
cdr3_aa: CASSQLSGRARMNTGELFF

clone_size: NA
cdr3_length: 13
d_call: NA
j_call: TRBJ1-3
v_call: TRBV2
cdr3_nt: TGTGCCAGCAGTGAAGAACAGGGAAACACCATATATTTT
cdr3_aa: CASSEEQGNTIYF

clone_size: NA
cdr3_length: 14
d_call: NA
j_call: TRBJ1-1
v_call: TRBV9
cdr3_nt: TGTGCCAGCAGCGTTGGCAGGGAGAACACTGAAGCTTTCTTT
cdr3_aa: CASSVGRENTEAFF

clone_size: NA
cdr3_length: 16
d_call: TRBD1
j_call: TRBJ2-7
v_call: TRBV7-9
cdr3_nt: TGTGCCAGCAGCTCTGGTATGGGACAGCTTACGTACGAGCAGTACTTC
cdr3_aa: CASSSGMGQLTYEQYF

clone_size: NA
cdr3_length: 16
d_call: TRBD2
j_call: TRBJ2-1
v_call: TRBV3-1/TRBV3-2
cdr3_nt: TGTGCCAGCAGCCCGAGGGGTGTGGTAGCGGGACGTTTACAATTCTTC
cdr3_aa: CASSPRGVVAGRLQFF

clone_size: NA
cdr3_length: 16
d_call: TRBD2
j_call: TRBJ2-1
v_call: TRBV4-3
cdr3_nt: TGCGCCAGCAGCCAAGCGCTAGCGGGGGGGATTAATGAGCAGTTCTTC
cdr3_aa: CASSQALAGGINEQFF

clone_size: once
cdr3_length: 14
d_call: TRBD1
j_call: TRBJ2-5
v_call: TRBV28
cdr3_nt: TGTGCCAGCAGTAACTCACAGGGGTCAGAGACCCAGTACTTC
cdr3_aa: CASSNSQGSETQYF

clone_size: NA
cdr3_length: 13
d_call: NA
j_call: TRBJ1-5
v_call: TRBV7-8
cdr3_nt: TGTGCCAGCAGCCAAGCAGGGGTCCAGCCCCAGCATTTT
cdr3_aa: CASSQAGVQPQHF

clone_size: NA
cdr3_length: 13
d_call: NA
j_call: TRBJ2-1
v_call: TRBV2
cdr3_nt: TGTGCCAGCAGTGAATCGGTTAGAGGGGGGCAGTTCTTC
cdr3_aa: CASSESVRGGQFF

clone_size: NA
cdr3_length: 17
d_call: NA
j_call: TRBJ2-2
v_call: TRBV5-4
cdr3_nt: TGTGCCAGCAGCGTAAAGGTGGGGCACAGTGGGGCCGGGGAGCTGTTTTTT
cdr3_aa: CASSVKVGHSGAGELFF

clone_size: NA
cdr3_length: 14
d_call: NA
j_call: TRBJ2-7
v_call: TRBV18
cdr3_nt: TGTGCCAGCTCACCACCGGGGAGCGGAAAAGAGCAGTACTTC
cdr3_aa: CASSPPGSGKEQYF

clone_size: NA
cdr3_length: 13
d_call: NA
j_call: TRBJ2-5
v_call: TRBV5-1
cdr3_nt: TGCGCCAGCAGCTTGCAGGGGCCAGAGACCCAGTACTTC
cdr3_aa: CASSLQGPETQYF

clone_size: NA
cdr3_length: 17
d_call: TRBD1
j_call: TRBJ1-2
v_call: TRBV27
cdr3_nt: TGTGCCAGCAGTCCAGGGACAGGAGGGCGCATATGGGGGGGCTACACCTTC
cdr3_aa: CASSPGTGGRIWGGYTF

clone_size: NA
cdr3_length: 14
d_call: NA
j_call: TRBJ1-1
v_call: TRBV6-5
cdr3_nt: TGTGCCAGCAGTTACTCGGGAGGGAGCCCGATTGGTTTCTTT
cdr3_aa: CASSYSGGSPIGFF

clone_size: NA
cdr3_length: 17
d_call: TRBD2
j_call: TRBJ2-1
v_call: TRBV11-3
cdr3_nt: TGTGCCAGCAGCCCTCGCCGAGCGGGAGATACCTACAATGAGCAGTTCTTC
cdr3_aa: CASSPRRAGDTYNEQFF

clone_size: NA
cdr3_length: 14
d_call: NA
j_call: TRBJ2-1
v_call: TRBV7-9
cdr3_nt: TGTGCCAGCAGCTTAGAGGACTACTACAATGAGCAGTTCTTC
cdr3_aa: CASSLEDYYNEQFF

clone_size: NA
cdr3_length: 13
d_call: NA
j_call: TRBJ2-5
v_call: TRBV19
cdr3_nt: TGTGCCAGTCGGAAACAGGGCCAAGAGACCCAGTACTTC
cdr3_aa: CASRKQGQETQYF

clone_size: NA
cdr3_length: 13
d_call: NA
j_call: TRBJ2-3
v_call: TRBV6-5
cdr3_nt: TGTGCCAGCAAGGTCACCGGGGCAGATACGCAGTATTTT
cdr3_aa: CASKVTGADTQYF

clone_size: NA
cdr3_length: 14
d_call: NA
j_call: TRBJ1-5
v_call: TRBV5-4
cdr3_nt: TGTGCCAGCAGCTTGGCGGGGGGAAATCAGCCCCAGCATTTT
cdr3_aa: CASSLAGGNQPQHF

clone_size: NA
cdr3_length: 15
d_call: TRBD1
j_call: TRBJ1-3
v_call: TRBV7-8
cdr3_nt: TGTGCCAGCAGCCGAGACAGGGGAGCTGGAAACACCATATATTTT
cdr3_aa: CASSRDRGAGNTIYF

clone_size: NA
cdr3_length: 14
d_call: TRBD1
j_call: TRBJ1-2
v_call: TRBV4-3
cdr3_nt: TGCGCCAGCAGAAGAGGAGGGGACAGCTATGGCTACACCTTC
cdr3_aa: CASRRGGDSYGYTF

clone_size: NA
cdr3_length: 13
d_call: NA
j_call: TRBJ1-2
v_call: TRBV5-4
cdr3_nt: TGTGCCAGCAGCTTGTCTAGCAACTATGGCTACACCTTC
cdr3_aa: CASSLSSNYGYTF

clone_size: once
cdr3_length: 15
d_call: TRBD1
j_call: TRBJ2-2
v_call: TRBV2
cdr3_nt: TGTGCCAGCAGAGAGGGGGCAGGGAACACCGGGGAGCTGTTTTTT
cdr3_aa: CASREGAGNTGELFF

clone_size: NA
cdr3_length: 15
d_call: NA
j_call: TRBJ1-6
v_call: TRBV19
cdr3_nt: TGTGCCAGTCGGGACTCCGGGCGGTATAATTCACCCCTCCACTTT
cdr3_aa: CASRDSGRYNSPLHF

clone_size: once
cdr3_length: 15
d_call: NA
j_call: TRBJ1-2
v_call: TRBV28
cdr3_nt: TGTGCCAGCACTATCTTACCGTCGGAGAGGTATGGCTACACCTTC
cdr3_aa: CASTILPSERYGYTF

clone_size: NA
cdr3_length: 16
d_call: TRBD1
j_call: TRBJ1-2
v_call: TRBV16
cdr3_nt: TGTGCCAGCAGCCAGAAGGGGACAGGGGGCGTTCATGGCTACACCTTC
cdr3_aa: CASSQKGTGGVHGYTF

clone_size: NA
cdr3_length: 15
d_call: TRBD1
j_call: TRBJ1-1
v_call: TRBV3-1/TRBV3-2
cdr3_nt: TGTGCCAGCAGCCACCATGGGACAGTGGCGCCTGAAGCTTTCTTT
cdr3_aa: CASSHHGTVAPEAFF

clone_size: NA
cdr3_length: 16
d_call: TRBD1
j_call: TRBJ1-2
v_call: TRBV11-2
cdr3_nt: TGTGCCAGCAGCTTGGGGGCCGCGGGACAGGGCATCGGCTACACCTTC
cdr3_aa: CASSLGAAGQGIGYTF

clone_size: NA
cdr3_length: 15
d_call: TRBD2
j_call: TRBJ2-7
v_call: TRBV18
cdr3_nt: TGTGCCAGCTCACAACTAGCGAGGAGCTCCTACGAGCAGTACTTC
cdr3_aa: CASSQLARSSYEQYF

clone_size: NA
cdr3_length: 13
d_call: TRBD1
j_call: TRBJ2-2
v_call: TRBV6-5
cdr3_nt: TGTGCCAGCAGTCGGACAGGCCTCGGGGAGCTGTTTTTT
cdr3_aa: CASSRTGLGELFF

clone_size: once
cdr3_length: 16
d_call: TRBD1
j_call: TRBJ2-1
v_call: TRBV4-1
cdr3_nt: TGCGCCAGCAGCCACCCTGGGGCAGGGGGACGAGTAGAGCAGTTCTTC
cdr3_aa: CASSHPGAGGRVEQFF

clone_size: NA
cdr3_length: 13
d_call: NA
j_call: TRBJ1-2
v_call: TRBV2
cdr3_nt: TGTGCCAGCGGGGCAGGCCAAAACTATGGCTACACCTTC
cdr3_aa: CASGAGQNYGYTF

clone_size: NA
cdr3_length: 15
d_call: TRBD1
j_call: TRBJ2-1
v_call: TRBV5-8
cdr3_nt: TGTGCCAGCAGCCCCTGGACAGGGGGTCGCAATGAGCAGTTCTTC
cdr3_aa: CASSPWTGGRNEQFF

clone_size: NA
cdr3_length: 15
d_call: NA
j_call: TRBJ2-1
v_call: TRBV9
cdr3_nt: TGTGCCAGCAGCCCCAGTCGGGGGGCCCAGGATGAGCAGTTCTTC
cdr3_aa: CASSPSRGAQDEQFF

clone_size: NA
cdr3_length: 14
d_call: NA
j_call: TRBJ2-3
v_call: TRBV11-2
cdr3_nt: TGTGCCAGCAGCCCAGGGTGGGACAAGGATACGCAGTATTTT
cdr3_aa: CASSPGWDKDTQYF

clone_size: NA
cdr3_length: 12
d_call: NA
j_call: TRBJ2-1
v_call: TRBV7-9
cdr3_nt: TGTGCCCGGGGAGGCCAAAACAATGAGCAGTTCTTC
cdr3_aa: CARGGQNNEQFF

clone_size: NA
cdr3_length: 15
d_call: TRBD1
j_call: TRBJ2-1
v_call: TRBV11-2
cdr3_nt: TGTGCCAGCAGCTTCTCGACAGGGGACAACAATGAGCAGTTCTTC
cdr3_aa: CASSFSTGDNNEQFF

clone_size: NA
cdr3_length: 15
d_call: NA
j_call: TRBJ1-3
v_call: TRBV28
cdr3_nt: TGTGCCGGCAGTTTAGAGGTTGGTACTGGAAACACCATATATTTT
cdr3_aa: CAGSLEVGTGNTIYF

clone_size: NA
cdr3_length: 16
d_call: NA
j_call: TRBJ1-2
v_call: TRBV19
cdr3_nt: TGTGCCAGTAGTTTCACCGGGACTACGCAGGGGAACGGCTACACCTTC
cdr3_aa: CASSFTGTTQGNGYTF

clone_size: NA
cdr3_length: 16
d_call: TRBD1
j_call: TRBJ1-5
v_call: TRBV28
cdr3_nt: TGTGCCAGCAGTCCCGACGGACAGGGTGGCAATCAGCCCCAGCATTTT
cdr3_aa: CASSPDGQGGNQPQHF

clone_size: NA
cdr3_length: 15
d_call: NA
j_call: TRBJ1-6
v_call: TRBV4-1
cdr3_nt: TGCGCCAGCGGACTCGCCGGCACCTATAATTCACCCCTCCACTTT
cdr3_aa: CASGLAGTYNSPLHF

clone_size: NA
cdr3_length: 14
d_call: TRBD1
j_call: TRBJ1-1
v_call: TRBV7-9
cdr3_nt: TGTGCCAGCAGCTCCGGACAGGGACCCACTGAAGCTTTCTTT
cdr3_aa: CASSSGQGPTEAFF

clone_size: once
cdr3_length: 13
d_call: NA
j_call: TRBJ1-1
v_call: TRBV9
cdr3_nt: TGTGCCAGCAGCCGAGGAGGGCTTGCTGAAGCTTTCTTT
cdr3_aa: CASSRGGLAEAFF

clone_size: once
cdr3_length: 15
d_call: NA
j_call: TRBJ2-2
v_call: TRBV7-3
cdr3_nt: TGTGCCAGCAGCCAGACTAATTCGAACACCGGGGAGCTGTTTTTT
cdr3_aa: CASSQTNSNTGELFF

clone_size: NA
cdr3_length: 15
d_call: NA
j_call: TRBJ2-7
v_call: TRBV19
cdr3_nt: TGTGCCAGTAGTTTGGGGGGGGCCTACTCCTACGAGCAGTACTTC
cdr3_aa: CASSLGGAYSYEQYF

clone_size: NA
cdr3_length: 16
d_call: NA
j_call: TRBJ2-1
v_call: TRBV19
cdr3_nt: TGTGCCAGTAGTAACCTCCGAACAGGAGTATACAATGAGCAGTTCTTC
cdr3_aa: CASSNLRTGVYNEQFF

clone_size: few
cdr3_length: 15
d_call: TRBD2
j_call: TRBJ2-1
v_call: TRBV6-5
cdr3_nt: TGTGCCAGCAGTCCCGACCTGACTAGCGGGAGGGGGCAGTTCTTC
cdr3_aa: CASSPDLTSGRGQFF

clone_size: NA
cdr3_length: 16
d_call: TRBD1
j_call: TRBJ2-7
v_call: TRBV6-1
cdr3_nt: TGTGCCAGCAGTGATACCGGGACAGGGGGTACCTACGAGCAGTACTTC
cdr3_aa: CASSDTGTGGTYEQYF

clone_size: few
cdr3_length: 13
d_call: NA
j_call: TRBJ1-2
v_call: TRBV28
cdr3_nt: TGTGCCAGCAGTTTAGCGACAACCTATGGCTACACCTTC
cdr3_aa: CASSLATTYGYTF

clone_size: NA
cdr3_length: 13
d_call: NA
j_call: TRBJ1-2
v_call: TRBV7-2
cdr3_nt: TGTGCCAGCAGCTTAGACAGGGTACGGGGCTACACCTTC
cdr3_aa: CASSLDRVRGYTF

clone_size: once
cdr3_length: 14
d_call: NA
j_call: TRBJ2-7
v_call: TRBV2
cdr3_nt: TGTGCCAGCAGAGGAGACAGGATTGCCCACGAGCAGTACTTC
cdr3_aa: CASRGDRIAHEQYF

clone_size: NA
cdr3_length: 17
d_call: TRBD1
j_call: TRBJ2-1
v_call: TRBV10-3
cdr3_nt: TGTGCCATCAGCCGGGACAGGGTAAGGGTTGGGGGTTCCGAGCAGTTCTTC
cdr3_aa: CAISRDRVRVGGSEQFF